The 16 T cell receptor beta chains below come from one sample, sequenced in a study of shared clonotypes between healthy human individuals. TCRdb's table, derived via immunoSEQ multiplex PCR, lists solely in-frame clones and lacks some. The sample has about 2.4 million clones, 93% seen once. What was sequenced was naive CD4+ T cells from PBMCs. Subset here: CD45RA+ positively selected. These receptors all stem from a man aged 18 to 35 in good health. Some clones in this sample may be carry-over from other donors' samples.

The chain has TRBV18 and TRBJ1-1; D is perhaps TRBD1 (6 bases). The V gene's germline CDR1 is KGHSH and CDR2 LQKENI. CDR3 length: 14 amino acids. V was trimmed by 3 bases and J by 5 bases, leaving 13 bases between them. The CDR3 DNA reads TGTGCCAGCTCACCGAGCGCAGGGGAGACTGAAGCTTTCTTT. Protein: CASSPSAGETEAFF.

This chain connects TRBV10-3 to TRBJ2-1; 7 positions match TRBD1. CDR3 length equals 12 residues. Trimming cost V 4 bases and J 7 bases; bases outside gene matches: 1. Germline V gives CDR1 ENHRY, CDR2 SYGVKD. The CDR3 region is CAISGDRNEQFF. In nucleotides, the CDR3 is TGTGCCATCAGTGGGGACAGAAATGAGCAGTTCTTC.

V is TRBV5-5 and J is TRBJ2-3; D ambiguous. Germline V gene sequence: CDR1 SGHKS, CDR2 YYEKEE (reference sequence). The CDR3 covers 14 residues. V lost 0 bases and J lost 2, with 7 bases in between. CDR3: CASSLEPFTDTQYF. The CDR3 nucleotides are TGTGCCAGCAGCTTGGAGCCCTTCACAGATACGCAGTATTTT.

The V gene is TRBV7-3, the J gene TRBJ2-3, with D tentatively TRBD1 (5 bases). The V end was cut by 5 bases, the J end by 1 base, with 25 bases between. CDR3 length: 19 amino acids. Germline CDR1 reads SGHTA; CDR2 reads FQGTGA. CDR3 in amino acids: CASSPGRPQGWGRTDTQYF. The CDR3 nucleotides are TGTGCCAGCAGCCCGGGCCGTCCGCAAGGTTGGGGCCGCACAGATACGCAGTATTTT.

Worth noting for this clone: The sample carries other DNA sequences with the same CDR3. V usage is TRBV5-1 and J usage is TRBJ2-3, with TRBD2 matching over 13 bases. J was trimmed by 3 bases and V by 4 bases; bases with no gene match: 2. The CDR3 has 15 amino acids. In germline, CDR1 is SGHRS, CDR2 YFSETQ. The CDR3 loop is CASSPGLAGTDTQYF. The DNA of the CDR3 is TGCGCCAGCAGCCCGGGACTAGCGGGAACAGATACGCAGTATTTT.

The gene calls are TRBV9 and TRBJ1-2; 11 bases match TRBD1. V was clipped by 0 bases and J by 5 bases; unmatched bases: 9. The CDR3 is 17 amino acids. CDR1 and CDR2 (germline): SGDLS, YYNGEE. CDR3 sequence: CASSVDGTGGIGYGYTF. CDR3 sequence (DNA): TGTGCCAGCAGCGTAGATGGGACAGGGGGTATTGGGTATGGCTACACCTTC.

V is TRBV27 and J is TRBJ1-1, with TRBD1 matching over 8 bases. With 6 bases clipped from V and 0 bases from J, the junction kept 6 bases outside the gene matches. CDR1 MNHEY and CDR2 SMNVEV come from the germline V gene (reference sequence). This CDR3 spans 15 amino acids. CDR3 sequence (DNA): TGTGCCAGCAGGCCGGGACAGGTGATGAACACTGAAGCTTTCTTT. Its translation: CASRPGQVMNTEAFF.

The genes are TRBV28 and TRBJ2-7; 13 nucleotides align to TRBD2. The V gene end was trimmed by 6 bases and the J gene end by 8 bases; junction bases not matched to a gene: 7. Per germline, CDR1 MDHEN and CDR2 SYDVKM. The CDR3 is 14 residues long. CDR3: CASRPGLAGAKQYF. In DNA form, the CDR3 reads TGTGCCAGCAGACCCGGACTAGCGGGAGCCAAGCAGTACTTC.

V and J are TRBV6-1 and TRBJ2-1, with D maybe TRBD2 (5 bases). The V end lost 11 bases, the J end lost 0 bases, and 17 bases lay between the germline ends. The CDR3 runs to 15 residues. Germline V gene data show CDR1 as MNHNS and CDR2 as SASEGT. DNA of the CDR3: TGTGCCGGTGGACTCGGGGAAAGCTCCTACAATGAGCAGTTCTTC. It encodes CAGGLGESSYNEQFF.

The chain uses TRBV7-2 and TRBJ2-3; D unresolved. The CDR3 loop spans 11 amino acids. Germline-derived CDR1 and CDR2 are SGHTA and FQGNSA. Trimming took off 6 bases at V and 10 bases at J, with 11 bases between the two ends. This chain's CDR3 is CASRQDSAQYF. DNA of the CDR3: TGTGCCAGCAGACAAGACTCAGCGCAGTATTTT.

In the case of this clone: This specimen includes other DNA sequences encoding the same CDR3. The V call is TRBV19, the J call TRBJ2-7; a possible D gene is TRBD2 (5 bases). Germline lookup yields CDR1 LNHDA and CDR2 SQIVND (reference sequence). Trimming pared 2 bases from V and 6 bases from J, leaving 5 bases between. This CDR3 is 11 amino acids long. The CDR3 reads CASSIRGEQYF. The CDR3 nucleotides read TGTGCCAGTAGTATACGGGGCGAGCAGTACTTC. The entire variable domain, with the rest obtained from reference TRBV19 and TRBJ2-7, is as follows: DGGITQSPKYLFRKEGQNVTLSCEQNLNHDAMYWYRQDPGQGLRLIYYSQIVNDFQKGDIAEGYSVSREKKESFPLTVTSAQKNPTAFYLCASSIRGEQYFGPGTRLTVT.

This clone was seen only once. This chain connects TRBV9 to TRBJ2-1, with 9 positions matching TRBD2. The CDR3 loop spans 14 amino acids. Germline V lookup: CDR1 SGDLS, CDR2 YYNGEE. V dropped 3 bases and J dropped 4; count of bases not matched to a gene: 2. In nucleotides, the CDR3 is TGTGCCAGCAGCGCCACTAGCGGGTACAATGAGCAGTTCTTC. It translates to CASSATSGYNEQFF.

In regard to this clone: Other DNA sequences in the sample encode the same CDR3. The chain carries TRBV2 and TRBJ2-1; the D is unclear. Germline lookup yields CDR1 SNHLY and CDR2 FYNNEI. This CDR3 is 11 amino acids long. V lost 4 bases and J 7 bases, leaving 5 bases between the germline ends. The CDR3 reads CASSVGNEQFF. The CDR3 region has the DNA TGTGCCAGCAGTGTGGGAAATGAGCAGTTCTTC.

DNA for the CDR3: TGTGCCGCCTCCGGGGGCGCGCTGGAGACCCAGTACTTC. Its protein product is CAASGGALETQYF. This rearrangement joins TRBV6-6 to TRBJ2-5; D might be TRBD1 or TRBD2, each matching 6 bases. Per germline, CDR1 MNHNY and CDR2 SVGAGI (reference sequence). The CDR3 runs to 13 residues. Trimming cost V 11 bases and J 5 bases, with 18 bases left between them.

This chain uses TRBV11-2 with TRBJ1-4; D uncertain. Trimming stripped 7 bases from V and 3 bases from J, with 9 bases between. Germline CDR1 reads SGHAT; CDR2 reads FQNNGV. The CDR3 extends over 13 amino acids. CDR3 bases: TGTGCCAGCAAGCCCTTGGCTAATGAAAAACTGTTTTTT. The encoded protein is CASKPLANEKLFF.

The chain combines TRBV28 with TRBJ2-7; D is undetermined. The V end lost 3 bases, the J end lost 3 bases, and 15 bases lay between the germline ends. The length of the CDR3 is 15 residues. Germline loops: CDR1 MDHEN, CDR2 SYDVKM. CDR3 nucleotide sequence: TGTGCCAGCAGTTTTTCCGGCCTCCCCCACTACGAGCAGTACTTC. Its translation: CASSFSGLPHYEQYF.